Listed below are T cell receptor beta chains from one sample, sequenced in a study of control samples from healthy donors and cancer patients. Profiling relied on immunoSEQ multiplex PCR, and the TCRdb table lists in-frame clones only, not all of them. The sample has about 120,000 clones; roughly 87% are singletons. Sequencing used blood. These TCRs come from a man between 18 and 35 years old in good health. Both conserved end residues are part of each CDR3. A D gene is named only where the DNA matches it firmly. Clone size is shown for a subset of rows, as once, few, many or a class of expanded clone.

>TRBV28|NA|NA|TRBJ2-7
TGTGCCAGCAGTTTTCTACAGCGCGAGCAGTACTTC
CASSFLQREQYF
>TRBV10-3|TRBD2|NA|TRBJ2-7
TGTGCCATCAGTGCAGTAGCGGGAGGGCCAGGCGAGCAGTACTTC
CAISAVAGGPGEQYF
>TRBV28|TRBD2|few|TRBJ2-2
TGTGCCAGCAGTTTGGGACTAGCGGGAGGGCCCGGTATGACCGGGGAGCTGTTTTTT
CASSLGLAGGPGMTGELFF
>TRBV2|TRBD1|NA|TRBJ1-1
TGTGCCAGACAACTTGGGGGGACAGCGAATGAAGCTTTCTTT
CARQLGGTANEAFF
>TRBV6-2/TRBV6-3|NA|NA|TRBJ2-2
TGTGCCAGCAGTGTACACCAATCGAACACCGGGGAGCTGTTTTTT
CASSVHQSNTGELFF
>TRBV9|NA|NA|TRBJ1-4
TGTGCCAGCAGCGCCCAATCCTTACCAACTAATGAAAAACTGTTTTTT
CASSAQSLPTNEKLFF
>TRBV30|NA|NA|TRBJ1-3
TGTGCCTGGAGGAAGGTGGGCCCCACCATATATTTT
CAWRKVGPTIYF
>TRBV12-5|TRBD2|NA|TRBJ2-1
TGTGCTAGTGGTTTGTTCCGGACTAGCGGTTACAATGAGCAGTTCTTC
CASGLFRTSGYNEQFF
>TRBV6-5|NA|NA|TRBJ1-2
TGTGCCAGCAGTTCGAACCAGGGACGGGATGGCTACACCTTC
CASSSNQGRDGYTF
>TRBV5-6|NA|NA|TRBJ2-4
TGTGCCAGCAGCTTATTGGGGGACAAAAACATTCAGTACTTC
CASSLLGDKNIQYF
>TRBV10-3|NA|few|TRBJ1-4
TGTGCCATCAGTGAGGCAGGGAAAGATGAAAAACTGTTTTTT
CAISEAGKDEKLFF
>TRBV16|NA|NA|TRBJ1-4
TGTGCCAGCACCGACAGAGGGCAGAATGCTGAAAAACTGTTTTTT
CASTDRGQNAEKLFF
>TRBV19|NA|NA|TRBJ1-1
TGTGCCAGTAGTTCCAATGCATTGAACACTGAAGCTTTCTTT
CASSSNALNTEAFF
>TRBV24-1|NA|NA|TRBJ1-5
TGTGCCACCAGTGAAGGGTATAGCAATCAGCCCCAGCATTTT
CATSEGYSNQPQHF
>TRBV23-1|NA|NA|TRBJ2-1
TGCGCCAGCAGCGACCGAGACAGCTCACGCTCCTACAATGAGCAGTTCTTC
CASSDRDSSRSYNEQFF
>TRBV5-1|NA|NA|TRBJ2-1
TGCGCCAGCAGCCCCCGCCTCCTAGAAAATGAGCAGTTCTTC
CASSPRLLENEQFF
>TRBV27|TRBD1|NA|TRBJ1-2
TGTGCCAGCAGACGGGGACAGGGGAACAACTATGGCTACACCTTC
CASRRGQGNNYGYTF
>TRBV9|NA|NA|TRBJ2-2
TGTGCCAGCAGCGGACAGAACACCGGGGAGCTGTTTTTT
CASSGQNTGELFF
>TRBV5-5|TRBD1|NA|TRBJ1-1
TGTGCCAGCAGCTTCCTAGGACAGGGGCGAACTGAAGCTTTCTTT
CASSFLGQGRTEAFF
>TRBV2|NA|once|TRBJ1-6
TGTGCCAGCAGTAAATCAAGACAGCCACCCCTCCACTTT
CASSKSRQPPLHF
>TRBV19|TRBD1|NA|TRBJ2-1
TGTGCCAGTAGTGTGGACAGGGGTTACAATGAGCAGTTCTTC
CASSVDRGYNEQFF
>TRBV9|NA|NA|TRBJ2-3
TGTGCCAGCAGCCCATCGGGACTCCCAGATACGCAGTATTTT
CASSPSGLPDTQYF
>TRBV27|TRBD1|NA|TRBJ2-7
TGTGCCAGCCGCGCCCCAGGACAGGGAATCTACGAGCAGTACTTC
CASRAPGQGIYEQYF
>TRBV7-3|NA|NA|TRBJ2-7
TGTGCCAGCAGCTTAAATAGCGGAGGGTCCTACGAGCAGTACTTC
CASSLNSGGSYEQYF
>TRBV9|NA|NA|TRBJ1-2
TGTGCCAGCAGCGTACAGGGTGATCATGGCTACACCTTC
CASSVQGDHGYTF
>TRBV2|NA|NA|TRBJ1-5
TGTGCCAGCAGGGACAGTTATCAGCCCCAGCATTTT
CASRDSYQPQHF
>TRBV27|NA|NA|TRBJ2-7
TGTGCCAGCAGTTTAAAAGGGGGGTCCTACGAGCAGTACTTC
CASSLKGGSYEQYF
>TRBV7-8|TRBD1|NA|TRBJ1-1
TGTGCCAGCAGCCGACAGGGCCCAAGCATGAACACTGAAGCTTTCTTT
CASSRQGPSMNTEAFF
>TRBV3-1/TRBV3-2|NA|NA|TRBJ2-1
TGTGCCAGCAGCCAAGAAAGTGAGCAGTTCTTC
CASSQESEQFF
>TRBV7-9|TRBD1|NA|TRBJ1-4
TGTGCCAGCAGCTTAGTTACAGGGGAGAGCAAACTGTTTTTT
CASSLVTGESKLFF